This TCR beta chain appears in the sequencing data of a study of blood T cell repertoires in COVID-19. The wider study: Spain, Italy and the United States supplied samples that represented acute and convalescent COVID-19. PBMCs, B-cell-depleted T cells, or T cells were the source of the cDNA or gDNA that made up the material.

Sequencing was performed with immunoSEQ multiplex PCR; in TCRdb, only in-frame clones are kept and a portion is missing. The profile covers some 490,000 clones, with around 85% appearing a single time and approximately 3% taken by the ten largest. The CDR3 is 15 residues long. After removal of 3 bases from V and 9 bases from J, the junction contained 10 bases not matched to a gene. Germline V lookup: CDR1 DFQATT, CDR2 SNEGSKA (reference sequence). This clonotype originated in a human donor in a cohort sampled during active COVID-19. The genes are TRBV20-1 and TRBJ1-6; 8 bases are a match to TRBD1. Sequencing used peripheral blood. CDR3 nucleotides: TGCAGTGCTAGTATACAGGGGGTCCAGGCTTCACCCCTCCACTTT. Its translation: CSASIQGVQASPLHF.